Sequencing of this T cell receptor (beta chain) was carried out in a study of T cell repertoires in cytomegalovirus infection. This clonotype was seen more than once but under ten times. The antigen is undetermined. MiXCR was run by TCRdb on the reads, yielding one entry per CDR3 protein. The sample holds about 830,000 distinct CDR3 sequences, around a third seen once. This TCR came from a human donor in good health (CMV status not recorded). Some clones in this sample may be carry-over from other donors' samples. Sequencing used cultured CD8+ T cells from PBMCs, obtained from culture after CMV antigen stimulation.

CDR3 sequence reads: CASSQDQENLETQYF. The DNA for the CDR3 is TGTGCCAGCAGCCAAGACCAAGAGAATTTGGAGACCCAGTACTTC. The V call is TRBV4-2, the J call TRBJ2-5; D call uncertain. The V and J ends lost 0 bases and 5 bases respectively, with 13 bases between them. Germline CDR1 and CDR2: LGHNA and YNFKEQ. The CDR3 length is 15 residues.